This passage covers 15 T cell receptor beta chains from one sample sequenced in a study of blood T cells in healthy people across ages. Alongside a J-beta primer mix, a sample-barcoded 5' primer served in a second PCR lasting about 7 to 11 cycles. One entry per CDR3 protein, called by TCRdb with MiXCR from the 5' RACE reads. The sample contains some 750,000 distinct CDR3 sequences, about 24% of which appear only once. Input material: blood. The receptors originated from a man between 65 and 85 years old in good health.

The gene calls are TRBV6-6 and TRBJ2-7, with D unresolved. Between the trimmed V and J ends, which lost 3 bases and 2 bases, there was a span of 11 bases. The CDR3 totals 14 residues. From germline, CDR1 is MNHNY and CDR2 SVGAGI (reference sequence). CDR3 nucleotide sequence: TGTGCCAGCAGTTATCGCATTGAAGCCTACGAGCAGTACTTC. It encodes CASSYRIEAYEQYF.

In its sample, this clonotype was seen a few times. CDR3 sequence (DNA): TGTGCCAGCAGCCCTTGGGCCGGATACGAGCAGTACTTC. The encoded protein is CASSPWAGYEQYF. This chain connects TRBV6-6 to TRBJ2-7, with D unclear. From germline, CDR1 is MNHNY and CDR2 SVGAGI (reference sequence). The V gene lost 6 bases and the J gene lost 4 bases, with 13 bases spanning the gap. The CDR3 extends over 13 amino acids.

The chain combines TRBV5-5 with TRBJ1-1; D unresolved. Trimming took off 4 bases at V and 5 bases at J, with 9 bases between the two ends. The CDR3 is 12 residues long. Germline-derived CDR1 and CDR2 are SGHKS and YYEKEE (reference sequence). The CDR3 nucleotides are TGTGCCAGCAGCCGTGGGTATACTGAAGCTTTCTTT. Translating it yields CASSRGYTEAFF.

J is TRBJ2-1 and V is TRBV3-1; 12 nucleotides agree with TRBD1. Germline trimming cut 4 bases from V and 5 bases from J; bases unmatched to any gene: 3. This CDR3 region has 15 residues. From germline, CDR1 is LGHDT and CDR2 YNNKEL (reference sequence). The CDR3 here is CASSPRDRGHNEQFF. The CDR3 region has the DNA TGTGCCAGCAGCCCCCGGGACAGGGGGCACAATGAGCAGTTCTTC.

This clonotype was seen a handful of times. The V call is TRBV19, the J call TRBJ2-1; TRBD1 aligns across 8 bases. Germline V CDR1 and CDR2: LNHDA, SQIVND (reference sequence). V dropped 10 bases and J dropped 4; count of bases not matched to a gene: 9. The CDR3 runs to 14 residues. CDR3 amino acids: CATSDRAIYNEQFF. The CDR3 bases are TGTGCCACCTCGGACAGGGCTATATACAATGAGCAGTTCTTC.

The chain recombines TRBV15 with TRBJ2-3, with 9 bases fitting TRBD2. The germline CDR1 and CDR2 sequences are LNHNV and YYDKDF (reference sequence). The ends lost 1 base at V and 0 bases at J; junction bases unmatched: 5. This CDR3 has 17 residues. The CDR3 sequence: CATSRVLLAGSTDTQYF. As DNA, the CDR3 is TGTGCCACCAGCAGAGTACTCCTAGCGGGGAGCACAGATACGCAGTATTTT.

This chain uses TRBV10-3 with TRBJ2-7, with TRBD1 matching over 8 bases. The CDR3 runs to 17 residues. The V gene end was trimmed by 3 bases and the J gene end by 7 bases; junction bases not matched to a gene: 17. Germline V CDR1 and CDR2: ENHRY, SYGVKD. The chain's CDR3 is CAISDPDRVVSQVEQYF. The CDR3 bases are TGTGCCATCAGTGATCCGGACAGGGTCGTATCCCAAGTTGAGCAGTACTTC.

The chain carries TRBV6-5 and TRBJ1-2; a possible D gene is TRBD1 (5 bases). Germline V lookup: CDR1 MNHEY, CDR2 SVGAGI. The CDR3 is made up of 13 amino acids. Trimming pared 5 bases from V and 4 bases from J, leaving 11 bases between. CDR3 region: CASSRGSTYGYTF. In DNA form, the CDR3 reads TGTGCCAGCAGTCGGGGCTCCACCTATGGCTACACCTTC.

The gene calls are TRBV29-1 and TRBJ1-2; 7 bases match TRBD1. After removal of 4 bases from V and 8 bases from J, the junction contained 4 bases not matched to a gene. The length of the CDR3 is 11 residues. Germline V lookup: CDR1 SQVTM, CDR2 ANQGSEA. For the CDR3, the DNA is TGCAGCGTTGCGACAGGGAAGGGCTACACCTTC. Its translation is CSVATGKGYTF.

The J gene is TRBJ2-7, the V gene TRBV12-3 or TRBV12-4; 7 bases map to TRBD1. This CDR3 comprises 15 residues. V was pared by 5 bases and J by 6 bases, with 13 bases of the junction left unmatched. The CDR3: CASSPTGSWSREQYF. The CDR3 DNA reads TGTGCCAGCAGTCCGACAGGGAGTTGGTCTCGCGAGCAGTACTTC.

This clonotype was counted ten times or more. J is TRBJ2-7 and V is TRBV7-8; possible D gene TRBD1, 6 bases. The V and J ends lost 6 bases and 5 bases respectively, with 26 bases between them. Germline V gene data show CDR1 as SGHVS and CDR2 as FQNEAQ. The CDR3 covers 17 residues. CDR3 residues: CASSLTGTKYRGDEQYF. Here the CDR3 DNA reads TGTGCCAGCAGTCTCACCGGGACAAAGTACCGAGGGGACGAGCAGTACTTC.

This clonotype was picked up a small number of times. The chain employs TRBV9 and TRBJ1-1; the match to TRBD1 covers 8 bases. The CDR3 runs 16 residues. Trimming at V came to 4 bases and at J to 4 bases, leaving 12 bases not matched to a gene. Germline loops: CDR1 SGDLS, CDR2 YYNGEE. The CDR3 sequence: CASSLQGAGEGTEAFF. The CDR3 DNA reads TGTGCCAGCAGCCTCCAGGGGGCTGGGGAGGGCACTGAAGCTTTCTTT.

This clonotype was seen a single time. The rearrangement uses TRBV12-3 or TRBV12-4 and TRBJ2-3; no reliable D call. Trimming took 2 bases from V and 4 from J, leaving 10 bases between them. The CDR3 extends over 14 amino acids. The CDR3 DNA sequence: TGTGCCAGCAGTTTAATGCAAACCGCAGATACGCAGTATTTT. Residues: CASSLMQTADTQYF.

This chain links TRBV10-2 with TRBJ2-3; 10 bases align to TRBD2. Germline V CDR1 and CDR2: WSHSY, SAAADI. V trimming: 6 bases; J trimming: 3 bases; junction bases outside the gene matches: 12. This CDR3 has 17 amino acids. CDR3 residues: CASRDKSAGGPTDTQYF. CDR3 nucleotide sequence: TGCGCCAGCAGAGATAAATCAGCGGGGGGGCCTACAGATACGCAGTATTTT.

The rearrangement links TRBV9 to TRBJ2-5; D might be TRBD2 (6 bases). The V gene lost 0 bases and the J gene lost 5 bases, with 17 bases spanning the gap. This CDR3 comprises 16 residues. Germline V lookup: CDR1 SGDLS, CDR2 YYNGEE. In DNA form, the CDR3 reads TGTGCCAGCAGCGTAGAGATCGGGAGTGGGCGGGAGACCCAGTACTTC. This sequence encodes CASSVEIGSGRETQYF.